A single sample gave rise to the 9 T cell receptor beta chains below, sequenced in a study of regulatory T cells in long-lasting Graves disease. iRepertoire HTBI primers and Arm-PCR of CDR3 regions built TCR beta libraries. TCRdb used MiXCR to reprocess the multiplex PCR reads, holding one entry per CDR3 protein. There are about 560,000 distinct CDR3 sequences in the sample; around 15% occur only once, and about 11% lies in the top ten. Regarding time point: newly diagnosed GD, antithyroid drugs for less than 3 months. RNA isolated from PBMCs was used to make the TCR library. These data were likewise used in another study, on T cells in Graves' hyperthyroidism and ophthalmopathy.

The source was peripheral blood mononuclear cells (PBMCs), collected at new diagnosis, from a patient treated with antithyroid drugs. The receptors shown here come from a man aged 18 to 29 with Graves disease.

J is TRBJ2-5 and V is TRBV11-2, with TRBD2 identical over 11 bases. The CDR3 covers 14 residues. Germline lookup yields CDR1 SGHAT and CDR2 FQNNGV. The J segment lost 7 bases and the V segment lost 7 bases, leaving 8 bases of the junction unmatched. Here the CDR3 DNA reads TGTGCCAGCACCTCCGGAACTAGCGGGGGGACCCAGTACTTC. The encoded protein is CASTSGTSGGTQYF.

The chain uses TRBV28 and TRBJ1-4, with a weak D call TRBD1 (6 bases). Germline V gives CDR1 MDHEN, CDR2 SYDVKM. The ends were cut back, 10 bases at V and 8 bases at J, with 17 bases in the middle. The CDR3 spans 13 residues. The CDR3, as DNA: TGTGCCATTAATGGGCCCACAGGGGAAAAACTGTTTTTT. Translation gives CAINGPTGEKLFF.

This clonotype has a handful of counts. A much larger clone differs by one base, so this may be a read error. This CDR3 is CASKYSGNRPGELFF. The CDR3 DNA reads as TGTGCCAGCAAATATAGCGGGAATCGGCCCGGGGAGCTGTTTTTT. The J gene is TRBJ2-2, the V gene TRBV12-3 or TRBV12-4; TRBD2 agrees at 8 bases. V was clipped by 7 bases and J by 6 bases; unmatched bases: 10. The CDR3 length is 15 residues.

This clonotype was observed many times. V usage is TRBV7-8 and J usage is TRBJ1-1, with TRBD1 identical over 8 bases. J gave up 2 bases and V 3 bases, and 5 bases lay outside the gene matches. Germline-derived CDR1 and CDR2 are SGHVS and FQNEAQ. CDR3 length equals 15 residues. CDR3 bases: TGTGCCAGCAGCTTGAGCAGGGGGCCAAACACTGAAGCTTTCTTT. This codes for CASSLSRGPNTEAFF.

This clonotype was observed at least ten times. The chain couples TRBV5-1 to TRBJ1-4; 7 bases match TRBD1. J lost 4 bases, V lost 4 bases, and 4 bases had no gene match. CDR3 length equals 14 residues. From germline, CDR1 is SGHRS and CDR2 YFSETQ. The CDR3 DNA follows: TGCGCCAGCAGCGCGGGACAGATTAATGAAAAACTGTTTTTT. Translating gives CASSAGQINEKLFF.

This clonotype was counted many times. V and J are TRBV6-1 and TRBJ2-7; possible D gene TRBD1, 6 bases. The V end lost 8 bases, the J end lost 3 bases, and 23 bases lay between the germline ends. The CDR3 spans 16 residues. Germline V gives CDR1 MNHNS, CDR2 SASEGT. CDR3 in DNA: TGTGCCAGCTCCAGGACAGTACCTATTAGAGTCTACGAGCAGTACTTC. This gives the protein CASSRTVPIRVYEQYF.

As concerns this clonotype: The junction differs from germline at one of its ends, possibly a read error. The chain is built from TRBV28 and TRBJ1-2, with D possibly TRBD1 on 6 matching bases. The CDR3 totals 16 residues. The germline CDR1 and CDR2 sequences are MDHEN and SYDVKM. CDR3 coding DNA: TGTGCCAACAGTTCCCCTGTAGGGGGGGGTAACTATGGCTACACCTTC. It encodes CANSSPVGGGNYGYTF.

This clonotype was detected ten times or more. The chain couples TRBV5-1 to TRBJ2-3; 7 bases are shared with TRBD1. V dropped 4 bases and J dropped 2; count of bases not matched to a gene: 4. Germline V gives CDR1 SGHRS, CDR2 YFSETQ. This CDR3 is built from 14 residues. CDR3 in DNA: TGCGCCAGCAGCATCGGACAGGTCACAGATACGCAGTATTTT. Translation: CASSIGQVTDTQYF.

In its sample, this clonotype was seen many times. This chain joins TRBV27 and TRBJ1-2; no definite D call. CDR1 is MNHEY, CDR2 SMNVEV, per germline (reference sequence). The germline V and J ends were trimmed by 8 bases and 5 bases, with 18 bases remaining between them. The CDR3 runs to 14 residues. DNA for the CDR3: TGTGCCAGCTCCGCCGCGTGGGTAGGTTATGGCTACACCTTC. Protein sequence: CASSAAWVGYGYTF.